This T cell receptor beta chain derives from a study of blood T cell repertoires in COVID-19. On the study more broadly: Acute and convalescent COVID-19 specimens originated in the United States, Italy and Spain. The cDNA or gDNA used as material had been derived from T cells, B-cell-depleted T cells, or PBMCs.

The germline CDR1 and CDR2 sequences are SGHRS and YFSETQ. This CDR3 is 15 amino acids long. V shed 0 bases, J shed 7 bases, and the junction held 8 bases outside the gene matches. In the study's own analysis: For nucleated cells, counts were estimated from reference gene primer amplification. Generated by immunoSEQ multiplex PCR, the TCRdb table keeps only in-frame clones and is missing some. That table gives V, J and clone size, and the DNA gave D and trimming. The table lists about 240,000 clones, roughly 80% of them singletons. This TCR derives from a woman aged 80 or over with acute or convalescent COVID-19. The rearrangement joins TRBV5-1 to TRBJ1-1, with 8 bases fitting TRBD1. The sequenced material came from peripheral blood. The chain's CDR3 is CASSLGTGPGGEAFF. The CDR3, as DNA: TGCGCCAGCAGCTTGGGGACAGGGCCGGGGGGTGAAGCTTTCTTT.